These 2 T cell receptor beta chains came from one sample sequenced in a study of beta chain features in type 1 diabetes. Sequenced material consisted of expressed TCRB transcripts (all of the isolated RNA was reverse transcribed). The table came from immunoSEQ multiplex PCR; TCRdb's copy has only in-frame clones and leaves some out. This sample has more than 300,000 clones, with 10% to 15% found just once. These TCRs are of unknown antigen specificity. Overall study findings and caveats: In every one of the four CD4+ subsets, TCRB CDR3s were moderately but significantly shorter in Type 1 diabetes patients.

Sequencing input: naive CD4+ T cells from blood. These receptors were obtained from a woman aged 18-35 years with type 1 diabetes.

This clone was detected only a few times. The CDR3 protein is CASSLEGAAFF. CDR3 nucleotide sequence: TGCGCCAGCAGCTTGGAGGGAGCTGCTTTCTTT. The chain joins TRBV5-1 to TRBJ1-1; D uncertain. Germline assignment: CDR1 SGHRS and CDR2 YFSETQ. V lost 0 bases, J lost 11 bases, and 8 bases lay in between. The CDR3 has 11 amino acids.

This rearrangement joins TRBV30 to TRBJ2-1; a possible D gene is TRBD2 (5 bases). Germline V CDR1 and CDR2: GTSNPN, SVGIG (reference sequence). V gave up 4 bases and J gave up 5 bases, with 9 bases separating them. The CDR3 contains 12 residues. The CDR3 sequence: CAWKLGNNEQFF. The CDR3 DNA sequence: TGTGCCTGGAAACTAGGGAACAATGAGCAGTTCTTC.